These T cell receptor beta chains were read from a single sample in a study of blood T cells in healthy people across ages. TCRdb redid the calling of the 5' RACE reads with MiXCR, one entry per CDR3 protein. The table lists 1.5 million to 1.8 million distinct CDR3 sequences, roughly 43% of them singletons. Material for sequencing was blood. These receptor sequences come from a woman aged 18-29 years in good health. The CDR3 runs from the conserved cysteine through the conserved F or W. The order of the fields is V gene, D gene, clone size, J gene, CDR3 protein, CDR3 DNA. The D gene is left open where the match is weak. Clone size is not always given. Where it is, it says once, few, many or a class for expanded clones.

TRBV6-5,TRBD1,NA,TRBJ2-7,CASSYSGDSAYEQYF,TGTGCCAGCAGTTACTCTGGGGACAGTGCCTACGAGCAGTACTTC
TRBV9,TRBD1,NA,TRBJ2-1,CASSVSGQTTYNEQFF,TGTGCCAGCAGCGTCTCGGGACAGACCACCTACAATGAGCAGTTCTTC
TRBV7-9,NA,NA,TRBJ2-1,CASSPAGFSSYNEQFF,TGTGCCAGCAGCCCAGCGGGCTTTAGCTCCTACAATGAGCAGTTCTTC
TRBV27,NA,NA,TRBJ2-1,CASSVSGSSEQFF,TGTGCCAGCAGTGTATCGGGCAGCAGTGAGCAGTTCTTC
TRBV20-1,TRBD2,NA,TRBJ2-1,CSAHYGGAKFNEQFF,TGCAGTGCTCACTACGGGGGGGCCAAATTCAATGAGCAATTCTTC
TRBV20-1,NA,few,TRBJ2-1,CSAGGYYNEQFF,TGCAGTGCTGGTGGATACTACAATGAGCAGTTCTTC
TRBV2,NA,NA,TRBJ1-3,CASTLSAGNTIYF,TGTGCCAGTACCCTTTCCGCTGGAAACACCATATATTTT
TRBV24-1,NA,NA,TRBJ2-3,CATSDSRQGGYTDTQYF,TGTGCCACCAGTGACTCGAGACAGGGAGGATACACAGATACGCAGTATTTT
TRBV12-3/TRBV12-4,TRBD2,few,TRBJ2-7,CASSLNGGRAYEQYF,TGTGCCAGCAGTTTAAACGGCGGGAGGGCCTACGAGCAGTACTTC
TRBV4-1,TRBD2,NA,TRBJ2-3,CASSQGRGAYSDTQYF,TGCGCCAGCAGCCAAGGGCGGGGGGCATACTCAGATACGCAGTATTTT
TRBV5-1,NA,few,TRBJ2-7,CASSLVETSYEQYF,TGCGCCAGCAGCTTGGTGGAAACCTCCTACGAGCAGTACTTC
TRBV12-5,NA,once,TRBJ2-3,CASGLTQQGHTQYF,TGTGCTAGTGGTTTGACACAACAGGGTCATACGCAGTATTTT
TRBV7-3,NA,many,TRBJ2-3,CASSLTPGFADTQYF,TGTGCCAGCAGCTTAACGCCGGGTTTCGCAGATACGCAGTATTTT
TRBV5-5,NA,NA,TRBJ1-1,CASSLEGENTEAFF,TGTGCCAGCAGCTTGGAGGGGGAGAACACTGAAGCTTTCTTT
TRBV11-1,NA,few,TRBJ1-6,CASSYYRDSLINNSPLHF,TGTGCCAGCAGCTACTACCGGGACTCCTTAATTAATAATTCACCCCTCCACTTT
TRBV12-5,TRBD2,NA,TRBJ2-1,CASGLRLAGSYNEQFF,TGTGCTAGTGGTCTAAGACTAGCGGGCTCCTACAATGAGCAGTTCTTC
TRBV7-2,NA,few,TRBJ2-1,CASSLWQGLNYNEQFF,TGTGCCAGCAGCTTGTGGCAGGGACTTAATTACAATGAGCAGTTCTTC
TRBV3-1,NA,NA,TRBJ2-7,CASSQSWSFSYEQYF,TGTGCCAGCAGCCAAAGTTGGTCCTTCTCCTACGAGCAGTACTTC
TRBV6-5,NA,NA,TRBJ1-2,CASSYRSRKSNYGYTF,TGTGCCAGCAGTTACCGGAGCAGGAAATCTAACTATGGCTACACCTTC
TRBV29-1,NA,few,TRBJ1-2,CSVATGLGYTF,TGCAGCGTTGCTACAGGGTTGGGCTACACCTTC
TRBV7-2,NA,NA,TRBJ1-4,CASSLVQGPGEKLFF,TGTGCCAGCAGCTTAGTGCAGGGCCCGGGTGAAAAACTGTTTTTT
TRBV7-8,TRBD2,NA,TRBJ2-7,CASNLPGTMSSYEQYF,TGTGCCAGCAACTTGCCCGGGACTATGAGCTCCTACGAGCAGTACTTC
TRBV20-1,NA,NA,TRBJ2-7,CSARPHHEQYF,TGCAGTGCTAGGCCCCACCACGAGCAGTACTTC
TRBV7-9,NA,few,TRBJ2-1,CASSYREGLNNEQFF,TGTGCCAGCAGTTACAGAGAGGGTTTGAACAATGAGCAGTTCTTC
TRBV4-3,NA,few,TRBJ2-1,CASSLQGDYYNEQFF,TGCGCCAGCAGCCTACAGGGGGACTACTACAATGAGCAGTTCTTC
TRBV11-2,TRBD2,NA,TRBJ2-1,CASSSGRGGRIEQFF,TGTGCCAGCAGTTCCGGCCGGGGGGGCCGTATTGAGCAGTTCTTC
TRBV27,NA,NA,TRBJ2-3,CASSLSLGLPDTQYF,TGTGCCAGCAGTTTATCTCTGGGTCTGCCAGATACGCAGTATTTT
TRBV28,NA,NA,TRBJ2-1,CASSFRPVGGNEQFF,TGTGCCAGCAGTTTTCGCCCTGTGGGTGGGAATGAGCAGTTCTTC
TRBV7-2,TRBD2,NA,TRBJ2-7,CASSLATSVSSYEQYF,TGTGCCAGCAGTCTCGCGACTAGCGTCAGCTCCTACGAGCAGTACTTC
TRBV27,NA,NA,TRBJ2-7,CASSLSPSPTFSYEQYF,TGTGCCAGCAGTTTATCCCCCAGCCCGACATTTTCCTACGAGCAGTACTTC
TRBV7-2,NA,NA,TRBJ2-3,CASSSSVMGDTQYF,TGTGCCAGCAGCTCAAGTGTCATGGGGGATACGCAGTATTTT
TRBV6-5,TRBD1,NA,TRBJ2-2,CASSQRTGGTGELFF,TGTGCCAGCAGTCAACGGACAGGGGGGACCGGGGAGCTGTTTTTT
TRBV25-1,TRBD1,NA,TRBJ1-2,CASSDIQGGYGYTF,TGTGCCAGCAGTGACATACAGGGGGGCTATGGCTACACCTTC
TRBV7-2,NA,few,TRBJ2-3,CASSRRLVSDTQYF,TGTGCCAGCAGCCGCCGACTAGTTTCAGATACGCAGTATTTT
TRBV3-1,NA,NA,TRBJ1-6,CASSQAGSSPLHF,TGCGCCAGCAGCCAAGCAGGGAGTTCACCCCTCCACTTT
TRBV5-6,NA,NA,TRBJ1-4,CVSSQERNEKLFF,TGTGTCAGCAGCCAAGAGAGAAATGAAAAACTGTTTTTT
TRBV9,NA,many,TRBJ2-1,CASSVAGSYNEQFF,TGTGCCAGCAGCGTAGCGGGGTCCTACAATGAGCAGTTCTTC
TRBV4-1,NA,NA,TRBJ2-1,CASSSLAVRSYNEQFF,TGCGCCAGCAGCTCATTAGCGGTCCGCTCCTACAATGAGCAGTTCTTC
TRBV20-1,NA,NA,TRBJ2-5,CSADRQGGVRETQYF,TGCAGTGCGGACCGTCAGGGGGGCGTAAGAGAGACCCAGTACTTC
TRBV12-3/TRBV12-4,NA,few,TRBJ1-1,CASITGSLNTEAFF,TGTGCCAGCATTACCGGGTCCCTGAACACTGAAGCTTTCTTT
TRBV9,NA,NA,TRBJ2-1,CASSGGRTAYNEQFF,TGTGCCAGCAGCGGAGGTCGAACCGCCTACAATGAGCAGTTCTTC
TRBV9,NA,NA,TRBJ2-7,CASSVAWDQGGENLVREQYF,TGTGCCAGCAGCGTAGCTTGGGATCAGGGGGGGGAAAATTTAGTGCGCGAGCAGTACTTC
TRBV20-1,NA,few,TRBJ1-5,CSARDRGPGHQPQHF,TGCAGTGCTAGAGACCGGGGGCCAGGGCATCAGCCCCAGCATTTT
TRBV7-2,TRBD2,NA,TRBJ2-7,CASSGWTSGRSYEQYF,TGTGCCAGCAGCGGGTGGACTAGCGGGAGATCCTACGAGCAGTACTTC
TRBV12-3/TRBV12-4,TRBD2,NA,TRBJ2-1,CASSTPGLADNEQFF,TGTGCCAGCAGTACACCGGGACTAGCGGACAATGAGCAGTTCTTC
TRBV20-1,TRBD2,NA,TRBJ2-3,CSAGPPGLAGVLQADTQYF,TGCAGTGCTGGACCTCCGGGACTAGCGGGCGTTCTGCAAGCAGATACGCAGTATTTT
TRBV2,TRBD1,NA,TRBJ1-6,CASRVEDRIYSPLHF,TGTGCCAGCAGAGTGGAGGACAGGATCTATTCACCCCTCCACTTT
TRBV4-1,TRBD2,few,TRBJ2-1,CASSQDPTSSNQEEQFF,TGCGCCAGCAGCCAAGATCCGACTAGCTCAAATCAGGAGGAGCAGTTCTTC
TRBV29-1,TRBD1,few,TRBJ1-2,CSVERDSLTHNYGYTF,TGCAGCGTTGAAAGGGACAGCCTCACCCATAACTATGGCTACACCTTC
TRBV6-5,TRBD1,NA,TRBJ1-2,CASSYSLDRATNYGYTF,TGTGCCAGCAGTTACTCCCTGGACAGGGCCACTAACTATGGCTACACCTTC
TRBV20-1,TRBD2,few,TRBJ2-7,CSAETSGEFGPYEQYF,TGCAGTGCAGAGACTAGCGGAGAATTCGGACCCTACGAGCAGTACTTC
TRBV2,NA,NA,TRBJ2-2,CASRQGHDTGELFF,TGTGCCAGCAGACAGGGACACGACACCGGGGAGCTGTTTTTT